Detailed here is one T cell receptor beta chain. Its antigen is unidentified. CD45RA+ naive and CD45RA-negative memory subsets were separated from CD4+ cells. The table came from immunoSEQ multiplex PCR; TCRdb's copy has only in-frame clones and leaves some out. Of about a million clones listed, 60% to 80% were seen once; the top ten hold roughly 0.9%. V lost 5 bases, J lost 2 bases, and 12 bases lay in between. In germline, CDR1 is SGHTA, CDR2 FQGTGA. CDR3 length equals 14 residues. This specimen comes from a study of shared clonotypes between healthy human individuals. Study overall: Three CD4 naive, three CD4 memory, two CD8 naive and one CD8 memory plate were used per donor. Study-wide results and caveats: As a rule, naive subsets had a larger estimated richness than memory subsets. Represented genetic and exposure-history diversity was restricted by having few donors.

The receptor was isolated from a man aged 18-30 years in good health. Some clones in this sample may be carry-over from other donors' samples. The genes are TRBV7-3 and TRBJ2-5, with D possibly being TRBD2 (5 bases). Sample: memory CD4+ T cells from PBMCs. Specified subset: CD45RA-negative fraction. This chain's CDR3 is CASSPGSAQETQYF. CDR3 nucleotide sequence: TGTGCCAGCAGCCCTGGGAGCGCACAAGAGACCCAGTACTTC.